This TCR beta chain was sequenced during a study of beta chain features in type 1 diabetes. CD45RO/CCR7/CD25/CD127/CD95/CD27 sorting isolated CD4+ naive, central memory, regulatory and stem cell-like memory cells. Of the isolated RNA, all was reverse transcribed, and so the sequenced material was expressed TCRB transcripts. The repertoire was sequenced with immunoSEQ multiplex PCR; TCRdb's copy has only in-frame clones and lacks some. The sample contains about 370,000 clones, over 12% of which appear only once. The V gene's germline CDR1 is MNHEY and CDR2 SMNVEV (reference sequence). The CDR3 loop spans 13 amino acids. V lost 3 bases and J lost 7; bases outside the gene matches: 4.

This chain uses TRBV27 with TRBJ2-5; 8 nucleotides line up with TRBD1. The material sequenced was naive CD4+ T cells from blood. This TCR was sampled from a woman between 18 and 30 years old in good health. CDR3 nucleotides: TGTGCCAGCAGTTTTACAGGGGGAGGGACCCAGTACTTC. Protein: CASSFTGGGTQYF.